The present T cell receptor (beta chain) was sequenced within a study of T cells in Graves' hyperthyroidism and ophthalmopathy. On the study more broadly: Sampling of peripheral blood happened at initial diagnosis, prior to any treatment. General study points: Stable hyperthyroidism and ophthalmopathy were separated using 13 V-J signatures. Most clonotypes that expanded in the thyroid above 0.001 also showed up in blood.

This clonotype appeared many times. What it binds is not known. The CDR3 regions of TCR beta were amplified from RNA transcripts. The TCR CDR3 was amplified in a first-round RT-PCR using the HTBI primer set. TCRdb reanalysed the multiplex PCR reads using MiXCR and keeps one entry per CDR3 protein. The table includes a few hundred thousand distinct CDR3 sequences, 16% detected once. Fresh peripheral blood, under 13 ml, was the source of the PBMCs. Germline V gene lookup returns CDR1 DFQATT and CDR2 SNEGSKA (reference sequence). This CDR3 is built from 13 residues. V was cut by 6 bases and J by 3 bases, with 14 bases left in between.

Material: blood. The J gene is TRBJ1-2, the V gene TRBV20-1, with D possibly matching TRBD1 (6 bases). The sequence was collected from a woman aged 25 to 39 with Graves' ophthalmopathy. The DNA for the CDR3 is TGCAGTGCGGAAGCTCCAGGGGACTATGGCTACACCTTC. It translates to CSAEAPGDYGYTF.